This T cell receptor beta chain appears in the sequencing data of a study of shared clonotypes between healthy human individuals. Study results and caveats: Specimens sampled were limited to blood, with tissue repertoires likely differing. Sorted-subset sequencing, rarefaction showed, was incomplete despite large depth.

On this clone: Antigen: not known.

At a deep level, the assay was run. Genomic DNA per cell subset filled all wells of several immunoSEQ plates. TCRdb's table, derived via immunoSEQ multiplex PCR, lists solely in-frame clones and lacks some. The table shows about 2.4 million clones, with approximately 94% occurring only once. V lost 1 base, J lost 2 bases, and 11 bases lay in between. This CDR3 is built from 15 residues. Germline loops: CDR1 MNHNS, CDR2 SASEGT. The material sequenced was naive CD4+ T cells sorted from blood. Specified subset: CD45RA+ positively selected. J is TRBJ2-5 and V is TRBV6-1; possible D gene TRBD2, 5 bases. This clonotype was sampled from a man aged 18 to 30 in good health. CDR3 in DNA: TGTGCCAGCAGTGAAGGTTCATGGGAGCAAGAGACCCAGTACTTC. Translation: CASSEGSWEQETQYF.